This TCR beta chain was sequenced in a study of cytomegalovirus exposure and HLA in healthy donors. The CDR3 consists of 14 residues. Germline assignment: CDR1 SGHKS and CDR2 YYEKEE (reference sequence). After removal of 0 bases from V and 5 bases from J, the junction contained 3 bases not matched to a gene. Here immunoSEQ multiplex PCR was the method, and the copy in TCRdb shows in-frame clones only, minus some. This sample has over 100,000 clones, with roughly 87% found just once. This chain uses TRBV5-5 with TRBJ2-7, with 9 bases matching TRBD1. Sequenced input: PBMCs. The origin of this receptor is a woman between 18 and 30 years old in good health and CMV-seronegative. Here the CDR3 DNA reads TGTGCCAGCAGCTTGGAATGGACAGGGGACGAGCAGTACTTC. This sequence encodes CASSLEWTGDEQYF.